This is a list of T cell receptor beta chains from one sample in a study of Ad26.COV2.S vaccination and SARS-CoV-2 variants. Only in-frame clones appear in the TCRdb table, and some are missing; sequencing was by immunoSEQ multiplex PCR. This sample yields around 340,000 clones, of which approximately 90% are seen a single time; approximately 5% belongs to the top ten. The source material was peripheral blood, sampled in a trial of Ad26.COV2.S vaccine versus placebo. All receptors derive from a person aged 18-65 years who received the Ad26.COV2.S COVID-19 vaccine or a placebo. Each CDR3 is given with its conserved first and last residue. D genes are given only for firm matches. Some rows have no size entry. The others give once, few or many, or a class for an expanded clone.

v_gene: TRBV28; j_gene: TRBJ2-1; d_gene: NA; abundance: NA; CDR3nt: TGTGCCAGCAGTCCCCCGTTCGGGCCTAACAATGAGCAGTTCTTC; CDR3aa: CASSPPFGPNNEQFF
v_gene: TRBV5-8; j_gene: TRBJ2-7; d_gene: TRBD2; abundance: NA; CDR3nt: TGTGCCAGCAGCTCTAGCGGGAGGGCCTTCGAGCAGTACTTC; CDR3aa: CASSSSGRAFEQYF
v_gene: TRBV7-2; j_gene: TRBJ1-2; d_gene: NA; abundance: once; CDR3nt: TGTGCCAGCAGCTCCGACAGAGGTGTTTACTATGGCTACACCTTC; CDR3aa: CASSSDRGVYYGYTF
v_gene: TRBV7-2; j_gene: TRBJ2-1; d_gene: NA; abundance: NA; CDR3nt: TGTGCCAGCAGCCGGGGGATTGGCTCCTACAATGAGCAGTTCTTC; CDR3aa: CASSRGIGSYNEQFF
v_gene: TRBV3-1/TRBV3-2; j_gene: TRBJ1-3; d_gene: TRBD1; abundance: NA; CDR3nt: TGTGCCAGCAGACCGGGACAGAGCTCTGGAAACACCATATATTTT; CDR3aa: CASRPGQSSGNTIYF
v_gene: TRBV6-6; j_gene: TRBJ2-2; d_gene: TRBD1; abundance: NA; CDR3nt: TGTGCCAGCAGTATCTCGGGACAGGGGTGGGGCGGGGAGCTGTTTTTT; CDR3aa: CASSISGQGWGGELFF
v_gene: TRBV7-9; j_gene: TRBJ2-7; d_gene: NA; abundance: NA; CDR3nt: TGTGCCAGCAGCTTAACGGACAGTTTCTACGAGCAGTACTTC; CDR3aa: CASSLTDSFYEQYF
v_gene: TRBV2; j_gene: TRBJ1-1; d_gene: TRBD1; abundance: once; CDR3nt: TGTGCCTCAAACACCGACAGGGCCAACACTGAAGCTTTCTTT; CDR3aa: CASNTDRANTEAFF
v_gene: TRBV6-1; j_gene: TRBJ1-4; d_gene: NA; abundance: NA; CDR3nt: TGTGCCAGCAGTGAGGGCTATGAAAAACTGTTTTTT; CDR3aa: CASSEGYEKLFF
v_gene: TRBV6-2/TRBV6-3; j_gene: TRBJ2-2; d_gene: TRBD2; abundance: NA; CDR3nt: TGTGCCAGCAGTTCACCAGCTAGCGGGAGTATCGGGGAGCTGTTTTTT; CDR3aa: CASSSPASGSIGELFF
v_gene: TRBV27; j_gene: TRBJ1-1; d_gene: TRBD1; abundance: NA; CDR3nt: TGTGCCAGCAGTTTCACTCGACAGGGGATGTTGTACACTGAAGCTTTCTTT; CDR3aa: CASSFTRQGMLYTEAFF
v_gene: TRBV6-2/TRBV6-3; j_gene: TRBJ2-7; d_gene: TRBD2; abundance: NA; CDR3nt: TGTGCCAGCAGTTCCAGGACTAGCCTGAGCTCCTACGAGCAGTACTTC; CDR3aa: CASSSRTSLSSYEQYF
v_gene: TRBV7-2; j_gene: TRBJ2-7; d_gene: NA; abundance: NA; CDR3nt: TGTGCCAGCAGCGTTAGGGGCCTGGGCGGCGAGCAGTACTTC; CDR3aa: CASSVRGLGGEQYF
v_gene: TRBV7-3; j_gene: TRBJ2-5; d_gene: TRBD2; abundance: NA; CDR3nt: TGTGCCAGCAGCTTAGTAGGGGCTAGCGGGCCAGAGACCCAGTACTTC; CDR3aa: CASSLVGASGPETQYF
v_gene: TRBV7-6; j_gene: TRBJ2-5; d_gene: TRBD2; abundance: NA; CDR3nt: TGTGCCAGCAGCGCCGGGGCGACTAGCGTAAAAGAGACCCAGTACTTC; CDR3aa: CASSAGATSVKETQYF
v_gene: TRBV28; j_gene: TRBJ1-6; d_gene: NA; abundance: NA; CDR3nt: TGTGCCAGCAGTTTACTTTATAATTCACCCCTCCACTTT; CDR3aa: CASSLLYNSPLHF
v_gene: TRBV24-1; j_gene: TRBJ2-1; d_gene: NA; abundance: NA; CDR3nt: TGTGCCACCAGTGAATCAGGCAGCAGCTCCTACAATGAGCAGTTCTTC; CDR3aa: CATSESGSSSYNEQFF
v_gene: TRBV7-2; j_gene: TRBJ2-1; d_gene: NA; abundance: NA; CDR3nt: TGTGCCAGCAGCTTTAATTGGTTAGCTCAGGGTGAGCAGTTCTTC; CDR3aa: CASSFNWLAQGEQFF
v_gene: TRBV4-2; j_gene: TRBJ2-2; d_gene: NA; abundance: few; CDR3nt: TGTGCCAGCAGCCAAGGAGATAAGGGAATCGGGGAGCTGTTTTTT; CDR3aa: CASSQGDKGIGELFF
v_gene: TRBV5-1; j_gene: TRBJ2-5; d_gene: TRBD1; abundance: NA; CDR3nt: TGCGCCAGCAGCATCGGACAGGGTGGCGAGACCCAGTACTTC; CDR3aa: CASSIGQGGETQYF
v_gene: TRBV6-1; j_gene: TRBJ1-1; d_gene: NA; abundance: NA; CDR3nt: TGTGCCAGCAGTGAAGAGATCGAGCTGAACTTGGTAGCTTTCTTT; CDR3aa: CASSEEIELNLVAFF
v_gene: TRBV4-1; j_gene: TRBJ2-3; d_gene: TRBD1; abundance: NA; CDR3nt: TGCGCCAGCAGCCAAGAAGGGGGCGGCAACCCACCTTATACGCAGTATTTT; CDR3aa: CASSQEGGGNPPYTQYF
v_gene: TRBV19; j_gene: TRBJ1-5; d_gene: TRBD1; abundance: NA; CDR3nt: TGTGCCAGTAGTGACAGGGTTCGGGACTATAGCAATCAGCCCCAGCATTTT; CDR3aa: CASSDRVRDYSNQPQHF
v_gene: TRBV5-1; j_gene: TRBJ1-3; d_gene: NA; abundance: NA; CDR3nt: TGCGCCAGCAGCTTGGGGGACTCTGGAAACACCATATATTTT; CDR3aa: CASSLGDSGNTIYF
v_gene: TRBV3-1/TRBV3-2; j_gene: TRBJ1-6; d_gene: NA; abundance: NA; CDR3nt: TGTGCCAGCAGCCCTGACGGTAATTCACCCCTCCACTTT; CDR3aa: CASSPDGNSPLHF
v_gene: TRBV28; j_gene: TRBJ2-3; d_gene: TRBD2; abundance: NA; CDR3nt: TGTGCCAGCAGCCCGACTAGCGGGAGATGGTTAGGCACAGATACGCAGTATTTT; CDR3aa: CASSPTSGRWLGTDTQYF
v_gene: TRBV6-5; j_gene: TRBJ2-1; d_gene: TRBD2; abundance: NA; CDR3nt: TGTGCCAGCAGGCCGGGTTCGGGAGGCAACAATGAGCAGTTCTTC; CDR3aa: CASRPGSGGNNEQFF
v_gene: TRBV10-3; j_gene: TRBJ1-2; d_gene: TRBD1; abundance: NA; CDR3nt: TGTGCCATCAGATCGACAGGGAATGGCTACACCTTC; CDR3aa: CAIRSTGNGYTF
v_gene: TRBV5-1; j_gene: TRBJ1-1; d_gene: NA; abundance: few; CDR3nt: TGCGCCAGCAGCTCTGGACAGCCTGAAGCTTTCTTT; CDR3aa: CASSSGQPEAFF
v_gene: TRBV20-1; j_gene: TRBJ2-5; d_gene: TRBD2; abundance: NA; CDR3nt: TGCAGTGCTAGCGGGGGGGGGACCCAGTACTTC; CDR3aa: CSASGGGTQYF